Presented here are 5 T cell receptor beta chains from one specimen sequenced in a study of blood T cell repertoires in COVID-19. The repertoire was sequenced with immunoSEQ multiplex PCR; TCRdb's copy has only in-frame clones and lacks some. The sample contains fewer than 60,000 clones, roughly 87% of which appear only once. The specimen was peripheral blood. These receptors originate from a human donor with acute or convalescent COVID-19. The donor label of this sample is uncertain.

The CDR3 sequence: CASSQARGNYGYTF. DNA of the CDR3: TGTGCCAGCAGCCAGGCCAGAGGGAACTATGGCTACACCTTC. The rearrangement joins TRBV14 to TRBJ1-2; D is unresolved. This CDR3 comprises 14 residues. The germline V and J ends were trimmed by 3 bases and 2 bases, with 10 bases remaining between them. Per germline, CDR1 SGHDN and CDR2 FVKESK. Full variable domain (rest looked up from reference TRBV14 and TRBJ1-2): EAGVTQFPSHSVIEKGQTVTLRCDPISGHDNLYWYRRVMGKEIKFLLHFVKESKQDESGMPNNRFLAERTGGTYSTLKVQPAELEDSGVYFCASSQARGNYGYTFGSGTRLTVV.

The chain couples TRBV18 to TRBJ2-1; 12 bases line up with TRBD2. V was clipped by 4 bases and J by 7 bases; unmatched bases: 5. The CDR3 is 15 residues long. Germline CDR1 reads KGHSH; CDR2 reads LQKENI. CDR3 nucleotide sequence: TGTGCCAGCTCACAGACTAGCGGGAGTGCTAATGAGCAGTTCTTC. Protein sequence: CASSQTSGSANEQFF.

V usage is TRBV14 and J usage is TRBJ2-1, with 14 positions matching TRBD2. The CDR3 contains 18 residues. Germline V CDR1 and CDR2: SGHDN, FVKESK. V was clipped by 4 bases and J by 2 bases; unmatched bases: 7. The CDR3 protein is CASSPFGGLAGAYNEQFF. CDR3 bases: TGTGCCAGCAGCCCCTTCGGGGGACTAGCGGGGGCCTACAATGAGCAGTTCTTC.

The chain carries TRBV5-1 and TRBJ2-5; a possible D gene is TRBD1 (6 bases). Germline V gives CDR1 SGHRS, CDR2 YFSETQ. Trimming shortened V by 4 bases and J by 3 bases, and 13 bases separated the two germline ends. The CDR3 contains 14 residues. Here the CDR3 reads CASSTGQTEETQYF. The CDR3 nucleotides are TGCGCCAGCAGCACTGGACAGACAGAAGAGACCCAGTACTTC.

This sequence joins TRBV2 and TRBJ2-3; a possible D gene is TRBD2 (7 bases). Germline loops: CDR1 SNHLY, CDR2 FYNNEI. The CDR3 has 14 residues. Trimming took off 7 bases at V and 1 base at J, with 12 bases between the two ends. CDR3 nucleotide sequence: TGTGCCAGCAAGGGGGGGTTGGGCACAGATACGCAGTATTTT. Translation gives CASKGGLGTDTQYF. The full variable domain, its missing parts supplied by reference TRBV2 and TRBJ2-3, is EPEVTQTPSHQVTQMGQEVILRCVPISNHLYFYWYRQILGQKVEFLVSFYNNEISEKSEIFDDQFSVERPDGSNFTLKIRSTKLEDSAMYFCASKGGLGTDTQYFGPGTRLTVL.